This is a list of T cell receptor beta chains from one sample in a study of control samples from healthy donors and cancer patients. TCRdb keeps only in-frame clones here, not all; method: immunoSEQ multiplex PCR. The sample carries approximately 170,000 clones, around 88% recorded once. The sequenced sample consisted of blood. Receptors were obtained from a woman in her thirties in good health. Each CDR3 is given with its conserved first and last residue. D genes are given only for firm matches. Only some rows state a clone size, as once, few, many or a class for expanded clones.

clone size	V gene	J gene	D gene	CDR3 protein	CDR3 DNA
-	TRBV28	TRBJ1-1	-	CASSPRPRWEGDTEAFF	TGTGCCAGCAGTCCTCGCCCCCGGTGGGAAGGGGACACTGAAGCTTTCTTT
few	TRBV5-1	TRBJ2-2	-	CASSLVRQNTGELFF	TGCGCCAGCAGCTTGGTCCGGCAGAACACCGGGGAGCTGTTTTTT
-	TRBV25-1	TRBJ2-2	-	CASSDSPGELFF	TGTGCCAGCAGTGATTCTCCCGGGGAGCTGTTTTTT
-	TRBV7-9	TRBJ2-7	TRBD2	CASRAGEGEQYF	TGTGCCAGCAGGGCGGGAGAAGGCGAGCAGTACTTC
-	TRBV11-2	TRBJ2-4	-	CASSHGTAGPRGIQYF	TGTGCCAGCAGCCACGGGACAGCGGGGCCCCGGGGCATTCAGTACTTC
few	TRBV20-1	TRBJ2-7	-	CSASRGGGYEQYF	TGCAGTGCTAGTCGCGGAGGGGGCTACGAGCAGTACTTC
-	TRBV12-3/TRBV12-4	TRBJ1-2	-	CASLTQPNYGYTF	TGTGCCTCCTTGACCCAGCCGAACTATGGCTACACCTTC
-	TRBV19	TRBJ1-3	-	CASTGASSGNTIYF	TGTGCCAGCACGGGGGCGAGCTCTGGAAACACCATATATTTT
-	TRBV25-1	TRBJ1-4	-	CASSAPSGVEKLFF	TGTGCCAGCAGTGCGCCCTCCGGGGTCGAAAAACTGTTTTTT
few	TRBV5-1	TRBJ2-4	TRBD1	CASSLEATGGGNIQYF	TGCGCCAGCAGCTTGGAAGCGACAGGGGGAGGAAACATTCAGTACTTC
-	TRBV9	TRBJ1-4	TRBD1	CASSVGTGPEKLFF	TGTGCCAGCAGCGTAGGGACAGGGCCTGAAAAACTGTTTTTT
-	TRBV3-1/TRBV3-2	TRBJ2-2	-	CASGARAGELFF	TGTGCCAGCGGGGCGAGGGCCGGGGAGCTGTTTTTT